Following are 5 T cell receptor beta chains from one sample sequenced in a study of blood T cell repertoires in COVID-19. Profiled with immunoSEQ multiplex PCR; TCRdb holds only in-frame clones, not every one. Among about 120,000 clones, 80% to 90% were seen once, and the ten largest hold 7.9%. The sequenced material came from peripheral blood. These receptors were taken from a man in his 70s who had recovered from COVID-19.

The chain recombines TRBV6-1 with TRBJ1-2, with D hard to call. This CDR3 is 13 amino acids long. Germline V lookup: CDR1 MNHNS, CDR2 SASEGT. Trimming removed 2 bases at V and 4 bases at J, with 8 bases between. For the CDR3, the DNA is TGTGCCAGCAGTGAACGGGAATTCTATGGCTACACCTTC. It is translated as CASSEREFYGYTF.

The chain recombines TRBV10-2 with TRBJ2-5, with D possibly being TRBD2 (7 bases). Trimming stripped 2 bases from V and 4 bases from J, with 17 bases between. There are 16 residues in the CDR3. Germline assignment: CDR1 WSHSY and CDR2 SAAADI. CDR3 loop: CASSEIGGGDGETQYF. The CDR3 bases are TGCGCCAGCAGTGAGATTGGGGGGGGCGACGGAGAGACCCAGTACTTC.

Notes on this clone: Other nucleotide sequences from this sample produce the same CDR3. This chain connects TRBV5-1 to TRBJ2-3; a possible D gene is TRBD1 (8 bases). The CDR3 covers 14 residues. V was trimmed by 3 bases and J by 3 bases, leaving 11 bases between them. Germline V lookup: CDR1 SGHRS, CDR2 YFSETQ. CDR3 region: CASSSQGGTDTQYF. The CDR3 DNA follows: TGCGCCAGCAGCTCACAGGGGGGGACAGATACGCAGTATTTT.

V usage is TRBV4-1 and J usage is TRBJ1-6; 11 nucleotides align to TRBD1. There are 18 residues in the CDR3. The V and J ends lost 5 bases and 3 bases, in that order; junction bases with no gene match: 9. Germline V gene data show CDR1 as MGHRA and CDR2 as YSYEKL. In nucleotides, the CDR3 is TGCGCCAGCAGCACGGGACAGGGGGACCGCGGCTATAATTCACCCCTCCACTTT. Its protein product is CASSTGQGDRGYNSPLHF.

The genes are TRBV7-9 and TRBJ2-1, with a possible D match to TRBD1 (6 bases). V was clipped by 5 bases and J by 9 bases, with 17 bases between them. CDR1 is SEHNR and CDR2 is FQNEAQ in the germline V gene (reference sequence). The CDR3 runs 14 residues. The CDR3 region has the DNA TGTGCCAGCAGCCATATCCAGGGGTTGGGTGAGCAGTTCTTC. It specifies CASSHIQGLGEQFF.